These 15 T cell receptor beta chains came from one sample sequenced in a study of cytomegalovirus exposure and HLA in healthy donors. Researchers ran the PCR with 60 Vbeta and 13 Jbeta primers. Assay: immunoSEQ multiplex PCR; the TCRdb copy retains only in-frame clones and omits some. The sample includes about 150,000 clones, roughly 75% of them seen just once. Sequenced input: PBMCs. The receptors originated from a woman between 45 and 65 years old in good health and CMV-seropositive.

The table lists this clone with a few counts. V gene TRBV27 combines with J gene TRBJ2-1, with a weak D call TRBD2 (7 bases). Between the trimmed V and J ends, which lost 2 bases and 2 bases, there was a span of 10 bases. The CDR3 totals 15 residues. CDR1 MNHEY and CDR2 SMNVEV come from the germline V gene (reference sequence). DNA of the CDR3: TGTGCCAGCAGTTTAGGGGGGGCCCCCTACAATGAGCAGTTCTTC. It specifies CASSLGGAPYNEQFF.

The chain carries TRBV28 and TRBJ1-2, with TRBD1 matching 10 bases. Trimming removed 6 bases from V and 8 bases from J; junction bases left unmatched: 9. Germline values: CDR1 MDHEN, CDR2 SYDVKM. This CDR3 spans 14 amino acids. The CDR3 spells CASSLPGQGRGYTF. The CDR3 coding sequence is TGTGCCAGCAGCTTACCGGGACAGGGGCGGGGCTACACCTTC.

The V call is TRBV7-3, the J call TRBJ2-5; D might be TRBD2 (6 bases). CDR3 length equals 14 residues. Germline V gives CDR1 SGHTA, CDR2 FQGTGA. Between the trimmed V and J ends, which lost 5 bases and 2 bases, there was a span of 12 bases. DNA for the CDR3: TGTGCCAGCAGCACTGGGACTTCACAAGAGACCCAGTACTTC. Translation: CASSTGTSQETQYF.

The rearrangement links TRBV27 to TRBJ1-1; perhaps TRBD1 as D (5 bases). Germline values: CDR1 MNHEY, CDR2 SMNVEV (reference sequence). V was pared by 3 bases and J by 4 bases, with 12 bases between. The CDR3 is 14 amino acids. The CDR3 reads CASSLQRGGTEAFF. The CDR3 nucleotides are TGTGCCAGCAGTTTGCAAAGGGGAGGCACTGAAGCTTTCTTT.

The sample holds one count of this clone. The rearrangement joins TRBV5-1 to TRBJ2-7; maybe TRBD1 (5 bases). V lost 0 bases and J lost 0, with 7 bases in between. Germline assignment: CDR1 SGHRS and CDR2 YFSETQ. The CDR3 is made up of 14 amino acids. CDR3 loop: CASSLVQASYEQYF. For the CDR3, the DNA is TGCGCCAGCAGCTTGGTACAGGCCTCCTACGAGCAGTACTTC.

In DNA, the CDR3 is TGTGCCAGTAGAAGGGGTCAGTTCGCCGGGGAGCTGTTTTTT. It codes for CASRRGQFAGELFF. This chain joins TRBV19 and TRBJ2-2; D is perhaps TRBD1 (5 bases). There are 14 residues in the CDR3. Trimming pared 6 bases from V and 6 bases from J, leaving 14 bases between. Germline-derived CDR1 and CDR2 are LNHDA and SQIVND (reference sequence).

This chain links TRBV9 with TRBJ2-5, with 7 bases matching TRBD2. V trimming: 0 bases; J trimming: 3 bases; junction bases outside the gene matches: 5. CDR3 length: 15 amino acids. Germline CDR1 and CDR2: SGDLS and YYNGEE. For the CDR3, the DNA is TGTGCCAGCAGCGTAGGAAACAGCGGGGAAGAGACCCAGTACTTC. Translation: CASSVGNSGEETQYF.

The chain recombines TRBV2 with TRBJ1-2, with 9 bases fitting TRBD1. CDR3 length: 14 residues. The germline V gene encodes CDR1 SNHLY and CDR2 FYNNEI. With 4 bases clipped from V and 7 bases from J, the junction kept 7 bases outside the gene matches. CDR3 sequence (DNA): TGTGCCAGCAGTGGGACAGGGGAAGGAGGTGGCTACACCTTC. Translated: CASSGTGEGGGYTF.

The chain has TRBV19 and TRBJ1-5, with 7 bases lining up with TRBD1. CDR3 length: 14 residues. V lost 6 bases to trimming and J lost 4 bases; unmatched junction nucleotides: 6. CDR1 and CDR2 from the germline V gene are LNHDA and SQIVND (reference sequence). DNA for the CDR3: TGTGCCAGTAGGTCCACAGGGGTTAATCAGCCCCAGCATTTT. Translation: CASRSTGVNQPQHF.

The chain is built from TRBV5-1 and TRBJ1-1; 7 positions agree with TRBD1. The length of the CDR3 is 14 residues. J lost 2 bases, V lost 4 bases, and 5 bases had no gene match. Germline CDR1 and CDR2: SGHRS and YFSETQ. The CDR3 nucleotides read TGCGCCAGCAGCCGGTGGGACAGCAACACTGAAGCTTTCTTT. Protein sequence: CASSRWDSNTEAFF.

The CDR3 bases are TGTGCCTGGGGACAGCACAATCAGCCCCAGCATTTT. It specifies CAWGQHNQPQHF. The rearrangement uses TRBV30 and TRBJ1-5; possibly TRBD1 for D (6 bases). Germline lookup yields CDR1 GTSNPN and CDR2 SVGIG (reference sequence). The V end was cut by 5 bases, the J end by 3 bases, with 8 bases between. The CDR3 length is 12 residues.

The chain couples TRBV28 to TRBJ2-7; TRBD1 matches 11 bases. The CDR3 spans 16 residues. V lost 3 bases, J lost 1 base, and 5 bases stayed unmatched. The germline CDR1 and CDR2 sequences are MDHEN and SYDVKM. CDR3 protein: CASSLAGTGGSYEQYF. The CDR3, as DNA: TGTGCCAGCAGTTTGGCCGGGACAGGGGGGTCCTACGAGCAGTACTTC.

There are a few counts of this clone. One end of the junction is discordant with germline, which a read error may explain. The chain recombines TRBV7-9 with TRBJ1-5; no clear D gene. CDR1 is SEHNR, CDR2 FQNEAQ, per germline (reference sequence). The CDR3 is made up of 12 amino acids. Here the CDR3 reads CSSSLRGQPQHF. In nucleotides, the CDR3 is TGTTCCAGCAGCTTACGAGGTCAGCCCCAGCATTTT.

V and J are TRBV11-2 and TRBJ2-7; the match to TRBD1 covers 8 bases. This CDR3 comprises 16 residues. From germline, CDR1 is SGHAT and CDR2 FQNNGV. Unmatched junction bases numbered 11, after V lost 2 bases and J lost 5 bases. Here the CDR3 DNA reads TGTGCCAGCAGCTTATACGGGTTGACAGGGGTTAACGAGCAGTACTTC. Protein sequence: CASSLYGLTGVNEQYF.

This clone was found a few times. The chain is built from TRBV28 and TRBJ1-2, with TRBD1 matching 7 bases. Germline V CDR1 and CDR2: MDHEN, SYDVKM. After removal of 1 base from V and 4 bases from J, the junction contained 6 bases not matched to a gene. This CDR3 is 15 amino acids long. The CDR3 coding sequence is TGTGCCAGCAGTTTATCAAACAGGGGAGGCTATGGCTACACCTTC. Amino acid sequence: CASSLSNRGGYGYTF.